This T cell receptor (beta chain) comes out of a study of T-cell reconstitution after alpha-beta-depleted transplantation in children. During its preparation, the TCRbeta library received unique molecular identifiers. TCRdb ran MiXCR on the PCR reads and lists one entry per CDR3 protein. Counted here are around 180,000 distinct CDR3 sequences, 8.5% to 14% occurring once; the ten biggest clones make up roughly 13%. Germline CDR1 is SNHLY and CDR2 is FYNNEI. The CDR3 length is 10 residues. At least ten counts were recorded for this clonotype. Its antigen remains unknown. A read error may account for a junction end that differs from germline. Study results and limitations: Newly produced T cells mostly accounted for T-cell counts and diversity one year post-transplant.

This material consisted of PBMCs, taken before TCRalphabeta/CD19-depleted stem cell transplant. The chain joins TRBV2 to TRBJ2-3, with a possible D match to TRBD2 (5 bases). This TCR was recovered from a boy aged 2 to 9 with acute myeloid leukemia, due to receive a stem cell transplant. The CDR3 loop is CASSARDPIF. The CDR3 DNA follows: TGTGCCAGCAGTGCCCGGGATCCCATTTTT. Combining the CDR3 with reference TRBV2 and TRBJ2-3 gives the whole variable domain EPEVTQTPSHQVTQMGQEVILRCVPISNHLYFYWYRQILGQKVEFLVSFYNNEISEKSEIFDDQFSVERPDGSNFTLKIRSTKLEDSAMYFCASSARDPIFGPGTRLTVL.